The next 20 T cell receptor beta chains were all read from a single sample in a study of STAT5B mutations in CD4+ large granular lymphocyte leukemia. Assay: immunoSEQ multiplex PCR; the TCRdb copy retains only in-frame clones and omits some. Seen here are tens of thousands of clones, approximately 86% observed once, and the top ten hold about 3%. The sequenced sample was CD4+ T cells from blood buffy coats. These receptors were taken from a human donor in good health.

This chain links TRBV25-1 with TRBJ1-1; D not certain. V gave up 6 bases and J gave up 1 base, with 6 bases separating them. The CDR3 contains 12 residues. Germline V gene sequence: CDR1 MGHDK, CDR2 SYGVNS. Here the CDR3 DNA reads TGTGCCAGCAGCTTAAAGAACACTGAAGCTTTCTTT. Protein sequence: CASSLKNTEAFF.

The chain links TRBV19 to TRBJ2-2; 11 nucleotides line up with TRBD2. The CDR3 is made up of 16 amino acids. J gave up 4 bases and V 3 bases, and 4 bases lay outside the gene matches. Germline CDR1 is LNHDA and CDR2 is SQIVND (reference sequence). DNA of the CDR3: TGTGCCAGTAGTATTAGACTAGCGGGGTCCACCGGGGAGCTGTTTTTT. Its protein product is CASSIRLAGSTGELFF.

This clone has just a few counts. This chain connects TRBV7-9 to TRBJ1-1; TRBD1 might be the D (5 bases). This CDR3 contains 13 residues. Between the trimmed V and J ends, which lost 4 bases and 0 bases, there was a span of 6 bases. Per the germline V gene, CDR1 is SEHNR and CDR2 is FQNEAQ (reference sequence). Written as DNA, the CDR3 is TGTGCCAGCAGCTGGGACCTGAACACTGAAGCTTTCTTT. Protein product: CASSWDLNTEAFF.

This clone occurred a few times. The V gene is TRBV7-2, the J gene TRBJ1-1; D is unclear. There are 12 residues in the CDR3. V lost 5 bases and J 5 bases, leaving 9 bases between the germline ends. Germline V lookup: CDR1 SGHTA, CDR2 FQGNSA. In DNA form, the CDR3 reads TGTGCCAGCAGCCTAATAGGGACTGAAGCTTTCTTT. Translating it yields CASSLIGTEAFF.

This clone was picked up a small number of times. As DNA, the CDR3 is TGTGCCTGGGCCCCCAGCGACGGCTATGGCTACACCTTC. Its protein is CAWAPSDGYGYTF. V usage is TRBV30 and J usage is TRBJ1-2; no clear D gene. CDR3 length equals 13 residues. Germline V gene lookup returns CDR1 GTSNPN and CDR2 SVGIG (reference sequence). V was shortened by 5 bases and J by 4 bases, with 14 bases between the two germline ends.

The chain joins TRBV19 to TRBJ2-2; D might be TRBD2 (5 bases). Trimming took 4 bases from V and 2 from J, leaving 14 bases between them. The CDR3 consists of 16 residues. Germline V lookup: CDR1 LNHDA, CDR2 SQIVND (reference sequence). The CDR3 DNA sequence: TGTGCCAGTAGTACGTACCGGGAACGAAACACCGGGGAGCTGTTTTTT. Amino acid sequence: CASSTYRERNTGELFF.

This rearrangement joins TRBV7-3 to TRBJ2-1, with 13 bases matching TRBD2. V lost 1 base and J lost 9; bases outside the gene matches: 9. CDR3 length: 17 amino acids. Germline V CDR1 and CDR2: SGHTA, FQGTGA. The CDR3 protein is CASSLILAGGPRVEQFF. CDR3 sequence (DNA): TGTGCCAGCAGCTTAATACTAGCGGGAGGGCCACGGGTTGAGCAGTTCTTC.

CDR3 protein: CASSETGGYGYTF. CDR3 nucleotides: TGTGCCAGCAGTGAAACGGGGGGCTATGGCTACACCTTC. The chain carries TRBV6-1 and TRBJ1-2; the D gene is possibly TRBD1 (5 bases). This CDR3 is built from 13 residues. Germline loops: CDR1 MNHNS, CDR2 SASEGT. The V gene lost 2 bases and the J gene lost 4 bases, with 8 bases spanning the gap.

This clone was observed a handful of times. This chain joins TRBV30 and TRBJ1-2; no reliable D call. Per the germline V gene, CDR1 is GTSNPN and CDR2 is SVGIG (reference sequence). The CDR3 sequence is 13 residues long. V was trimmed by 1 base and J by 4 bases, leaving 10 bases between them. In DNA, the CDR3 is TGTGCCTGGAGTGCCCAGACCGTCTATGGCTACACCTTC. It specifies CAWSAQTVYGYTF.

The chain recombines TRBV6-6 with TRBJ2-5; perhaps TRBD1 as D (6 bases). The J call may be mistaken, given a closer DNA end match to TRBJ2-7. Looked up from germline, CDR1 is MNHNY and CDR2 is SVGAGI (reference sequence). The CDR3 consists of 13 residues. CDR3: CASSPGQIYEQYF. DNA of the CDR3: TGTGCCAGCAGCCCAGGACAGATTTACGAGCAGTACTTC.

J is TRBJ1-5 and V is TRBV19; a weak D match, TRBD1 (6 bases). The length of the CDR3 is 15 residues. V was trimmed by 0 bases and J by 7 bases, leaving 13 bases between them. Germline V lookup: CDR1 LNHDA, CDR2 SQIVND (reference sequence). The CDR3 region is CASSIDGTKGQPQHF. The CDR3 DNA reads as TGTGCCAGTAGTATAGATGGGACAAAGGGGCAGCCCCAGCATTTT.

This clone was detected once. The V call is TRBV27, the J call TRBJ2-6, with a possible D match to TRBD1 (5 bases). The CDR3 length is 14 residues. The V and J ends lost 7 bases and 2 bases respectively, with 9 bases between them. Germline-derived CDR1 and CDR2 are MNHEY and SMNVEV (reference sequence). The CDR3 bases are TGTGCCAGCACTAGGGGCCCTGGGGCCAACGTCCTGACTTTC. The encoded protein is CASTRGPGANVLTF.

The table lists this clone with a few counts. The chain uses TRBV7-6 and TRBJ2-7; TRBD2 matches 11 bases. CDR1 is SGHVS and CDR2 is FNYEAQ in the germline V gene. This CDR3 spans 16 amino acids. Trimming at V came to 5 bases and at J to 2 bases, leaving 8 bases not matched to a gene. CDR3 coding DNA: TGTGCCAGCAGCCGGGATAGCGGGAGGGGGGCCTACGAGCAGTACTTC. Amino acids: CASSRDSGRGAYEQYF.

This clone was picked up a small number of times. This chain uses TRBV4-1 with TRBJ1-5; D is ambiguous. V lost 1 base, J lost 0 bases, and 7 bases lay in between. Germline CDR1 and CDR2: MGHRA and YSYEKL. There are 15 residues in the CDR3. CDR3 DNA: TGCGCCAGCAGCCAAGCGGTCCTTAGCAATCAGCCCCAGCATTTT. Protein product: CASSQAVLSNQPQHF.

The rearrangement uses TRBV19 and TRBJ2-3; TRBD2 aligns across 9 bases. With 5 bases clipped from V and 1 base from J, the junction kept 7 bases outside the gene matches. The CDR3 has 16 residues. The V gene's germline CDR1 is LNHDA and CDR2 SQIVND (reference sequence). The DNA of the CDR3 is TGTGCCAGTAGTTCCCTAGCGGGACGCCGCACAGATACGCAGTATTTT. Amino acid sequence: CASSSLAGRRTDTQYF.

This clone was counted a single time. CDR3 loop: CASSLESGARLERQYF. The DNA of the CDR3 is TGTGCCAGCAGCTTGGAGTCAGGCGCTCGCCTAGAGCGGCAGTACTTC. The J gene is TRBJ2-7, the V gene TRBV5-5; D is ambiguous. The V end was cut by 0 bases, the J end by 9 bases, with 22 bases between. Per germline, CDR1 SGHKS and CDR2 YYEKEE (reference sequence). The CDR3 has 16 amino acids. The full variable domain, its missing parts supplied by reference TRBV5-5 and TRBJ2-7, is DAGVTQSPTHLIKTRGQQVTLRCSPISGHKSVSWYQQVLGQGPQFIFQYYEKEERGRGNFPDRFSARQFPNYSSELNVNALLLGDSALYLCASSLESGARLERQYFGPGTRLTVT.

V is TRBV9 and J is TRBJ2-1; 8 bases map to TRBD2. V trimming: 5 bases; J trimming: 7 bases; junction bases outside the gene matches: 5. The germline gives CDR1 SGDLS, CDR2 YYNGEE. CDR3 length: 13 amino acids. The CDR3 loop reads CASSIAGGNEQFF. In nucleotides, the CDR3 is TGTGCCAGCAGTATCGCGGGAGGTAATGAGCAGTTCTTC.

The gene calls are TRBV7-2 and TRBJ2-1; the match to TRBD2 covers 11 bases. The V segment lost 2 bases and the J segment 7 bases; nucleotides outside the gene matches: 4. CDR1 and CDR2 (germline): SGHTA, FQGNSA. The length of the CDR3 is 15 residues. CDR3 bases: TGTGCCAGCAGCTTAAGGACTAGCGGGCCGAATGAGCAGTTCTTC. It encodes CASSLRTSGPNEQFF.

CDR3 sequence: CASSLASGGEYEQYF. The CDR3, as DNA: TGTGCCAGCAGCTTAGCGAGCGGGGGGGAATACGAGCAGTACTTC. The chain combines TRBV7-9 with TRBJ2-7, with TRBD2 identical over 10 bases. The CDR3 length is 15 residues. The V gene end was trimmed by 0 bases and the J gene end by 4 bases; junction bases not matched to a gene: 3. CDR1 SEHNR and CDR2 FQNEAQ come from the germline V gene (reference sequence).

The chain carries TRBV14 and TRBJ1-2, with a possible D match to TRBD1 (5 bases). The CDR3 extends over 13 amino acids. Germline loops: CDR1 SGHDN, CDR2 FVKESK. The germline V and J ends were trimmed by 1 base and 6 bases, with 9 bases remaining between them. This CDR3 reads CASSQVRGDGYTF. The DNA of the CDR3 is TGTGCCAGCAGCCAAGTAAGGGGTGATGGCTACACCTTC. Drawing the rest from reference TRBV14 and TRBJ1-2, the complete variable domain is EAGVTQFPSHSVIEKGQTVTLRCDPISGHDNLYWYRRVMGKEIKFLLHFVKESKQDESGMPNNRFLAERTGGTYSTLKVQPAELEDSGVYFCASSQVRGDGYTFGSGTRLTVV.